The 24 T cell receptor beta chains below come from one sample, sequenced in a study of T-cell memory formation after mild COVID-19. TCRdb reprocessed the 5' RACE reads with MiXCR, giving one entry per CDR3 protein. The sample shows roughly 170,000 distinct CDR3 sequences, over 20% of them seen only once. The material sequenced was PBMCs or a T cell subset sorted from them (not recorded which). These receptors all stem from an adult woman who had mild COVID-19 (a few samples of this study predate the infection). Cell type and time point are not known.

The rearrangement uses TRBV9 and TRBJ1-1, with D maybe TRBD1 (5 bases). The germline CDR1 and CDR2 sequences are SGDLS and YYNGEE. The CDR3 spans 14 residues. Deletions cut 5 bases from V and 1 base from J, with 12 bases between. The CDR3 DNA sequence: TGTGCCAGCAGACCGAAGGGACCGAACACTGAAGCTTTCTTT. Amino acids: CASRPKGPNTEAFF.

By its share, this clonotype is medium-sized (0.01 to 0.1%). The genes are TRBV18 and TRBJ2-1; D may correspond to TRBD1 or TRBD2 (5 bases each). The CDR3 is 17 residues long. Per germline, CDR1 KGHSH and CDR2 LQKENI. Trimming shortened V by 3 bases and J by 2 bases, and 17 bases separated the two germline ends. Here the CDR3 DNA reads TGTGCCAGCTCACCTCAGACCGGGACGGATCCCTACAATGAGCAGTTCTTC. This codes for CASSPQTGTDPYNEQFF.

This clonotype has just a few counts. The J gene is TRBJ1-1, the V gene TRBV7-9; D is undetermined. V lost 7 bases, J lost 5 bases, and 17 bases lay in between. Looked up from germline, CDR1 is SEHNR and CDR2 is FQNEAQ (reference sequence). This CDR3 region has 14 residues. CDR3 protein: CASIRAGLETEAFF. Here the CDR3 DNA reads TGTGCCAGCATAAGGGCAGGATTGGAAACTGAAGCTTTCTTT.

This clonotype was detected only a few times. V gene TRBV7-9 combines with J gene TRBJ2-3, with 10 nucleotides matching TRBD1. The V and J ends lost 5 bases and 2 bases, in that order; junction bases with no gene match: 10. CDR3 length equals 17 residues. Germline CDR1 SEHNR, CDR2 FQNEAQ (reference sequence). CDR3 in amino acids: CASSPAPTGGLTDTQYF. The DNA for the CDR3 is TGTGCCAGCAGCCCAGCTCCGACAGGGGGCCTCACAGATACGCAGTATTTT.

The rearrangement uses TRBV30 and TRBJ2-3, with unresolved D. The CDR3 is 13 residues long. Trimming removed 2 bases from V and 6 bases from J, with 12 bases in between. Germline V lookup: CDR1 GTSNPN, CDR2 SVGIG (reference sequence). The CDR3 DNA follows: TGTGCCTGGAGTTTAGTGCCGCTTGATACGCAGTATTTT. The encoded protein is CAWSLVPLDTQYF.

V and J are TRBV4-1 and TRBJ1-2; 8 bases are shared with TRBD1. The length of the CDR3 is 13 residues. Germline-derived CDR1 and CDR2 are MGHRA and YSYEKL. V gave up 4 bases and J gave up 4 bases; unmatched junction bases: 2. The CDR3 bases are TGCGCCAGCAGCCGACAGGGGAGCTATGGCTACACCTTC. Protein product: CASSRQGSYGYTF.

The V gene is TRBV5-1, the J gene TRBJ2-7; TRBD2 agrees at 10 bases. Germline V gives CDR1 SGHRS, CDR2 YFSETQ. Trimming removed 4 bases from V and 2 bases from J; junction bases left unmatched: 3. This CDR3 has 14 residues. CDR3 sequence (DNA): TGCGCCAGCAGCCCTAGCGGGAGCCCCTACGAGCAGTACTTC. This codes for CASSPSGSPYEQYF.

The chain combines TRBV7-9 with TRBJ2-5, with a weak D call TRBD2 (6 bases). The germline V and J ends were trimmed by 5 bases and 2 bases, with 18 bases remaining between them. The germline CDR1 and CDR2 sequences are SEHNR and FQNEAQ (reference sequence). CDR3 length: 16 amino acids. CDR3 DNA sequence: TGTGCCAGCAGCCCCCGCCTAGGGACTTCACAAGAGACCCAGTACTTC. Encoded protein: CASSPRLGTSQETQYF.

The V call is TRBV27, the J call TRBJ1-1; D is ambiguous. V lost 6 bases, J lost 5 bases, and 13 bases lay in between. Looked up from germline, CDR1 is MNHEY and CDR2 is SMNVEV (reference sequence). There are 13 residues in the CDR3. The CDR3 coding sequence is TGTGCCAGCAGAACAGCCCTTGGGACTGAAGCTTTCTTT. Its translation: CASRTALGTEAFF.

The chain links TRBV9 to TRBJ2-3; no reliable D call. Germline V gene data show CDR1 as SGDLS and CDR2 as YYNGEE. This CDR3 is 14 amino acids long. V lost 2 bases, J lost 1 base, and 8 bases lay in between. Here the CDR3 reads CASSVRLGTDTQYF. CDR3 DNA sequence: TGTGCCAGCAGCGTGAGACTCGGCACAGATACGCAGTATTTT.

A few counts support this clonotype. This chain links TRBV6-5 with TRBJ2-2; D not certain. Germline CDR1 is MNHEY and CDR2 is SVGAGI. V lost 2 bases and J lost 8, with 9 bases in between. The CDR3 totals 13 residues. The CDR3 DNA reads TGTGCCAGCAGTTACCGCAACATTGGGGAGCTGTTTTTT. Amino acids: CASSYRNIGELFF.

This chain joins TRBV7-9 and TRBJ2-1; a possible D gene is TRBD2 (5 bases). Germline V gives CDR1 SEHNR, CDR2 FQNEAQ (reference sequence). The CDR3 is 13 residues long. The V and J ends lost 6 bases and 5 bases respectively, with 11 bases between them. CDR3 residues: CASRADRDNEQFF. The CDR3 bases are TGTGCCAGCAGAGCGGACCGAGACAATGAGCAGTTCTTC.

The chain couples TRBV12-3 or TRBV12-4 to TRBJ2-3; D may be TRBD1 (6 bases). The CDR3 is 14 amino acids. V lost 3 bases and J 4 bases, leaving 11 bases between the germline ends. CDR3 sequence reads: CASSFWGRSDTQYF. The CDR3 DNA sequence: TGTGCCAGCAGTTTCTGGGGGCGGTCAGATACGCAGTATTTT.

This clonotype was counted only a few times. This rearrangement joins TRBV11-2 to TRBJ2-1; maybe TRBD1 (6 bases). The CDR3 has 15 amino acids. Germline V gives CDR1 SGHAT, CDR2 FQNNGV. The V gene lost 1 base and the J gene lost 7 bases, with 14 bases spanning the gap. The CDR3 bases are TGTGCCAGCAGCTTAGTTCAGGGGACGTGGAATGAGCAGTTCTTC. It yields the protein CASSLVQGTWNEQFF.

The gene calls are TRBV9 and TRBJ2-3; no clear D gene. The germline V gene has CDR1 SGDLS and CDR2 YYNGEE. This CDR3 contains 15 residues. V shed 0 bases and J shed 2 bases, with 10 bases lying between them. CDR3 sequence (DNA): TGTGCCAGCAGCGTAGGCGGTACTCTCACAGATACGCAGTATTTT. It is translated as CASSVGGTLTDTQYF.

This clonotype was recorded once. The chain employs TRBV7-2 and TRBJ1-6, with 8 nucleotides matching TRBD1. V trimming: 5 bases; J trimming: 7 bases; junction bases outside the gene matches: 19. The CDR3 has 19 residues. Germline CDR1 SGHTA, CDR2 FQGNSA. The chain's CDR3 is CASSDFRLVLRQGNSPLHF. The DNA of the CDR3 is TGTGCCAGCAGCGACTTTAGGTTGGTTTTGAGACAGGGGAATTCACCCCTCCACTTT.

CDR3 coding DNA: TGTGCCAGCAGTTTAGGGGGAAACTCTCGGGGCTACACCTTC. It codes for CASSLGGNSRGYTF. The rearrangement joins TRBV27 to TRBJ1-2; D might be TRBD1 (5 bases). Germline values: CDR1 MNHEY, CDR2 SMNVEV (reference sequence). CDR3 size: 14 residues. Trimming pared 2 bases from V and 8 bases from J, leaving 15 bases between.

CDR3 loop: CASSQDDPGASGKNIQYF. The CDR3 DNA reads TGCGCCAGCAGCCAAGATGATCCAGGGGCGTCGGGCAAAAACATTCAGTACTTC. This chain links TRBV4-1 with TRBJ2-4, with D maybe TRBD1 (6 bases). V lost 0 bases to trimming and J lost 3 bases, with 18 bases between them. Germline V gene data show CDR1 as MGHRA and CDR2 as YSYEKL. The CDR3 runs 18 residues.

A few counts support this clonotype. V and J are TRBV27 and TRBJ1-6; maybe TRBD1 (6 bases). The CDR3 length is 14 residues. Germline CDR1 is MNHEY and CDR2 is SMNVEV (reference sequence). V lost 5 bases and J lost 7, with 12 bases in between. The CDR3 is CASSVYTGNSPLHF. As DNA, the CDR3 is TGTGCCAGCAGTGTATATACAGGGAATTCACCCCTCCACTTT.

This clonotype was detected many times. The V and J genes are TRBV5-1 and TRBJ2-5; the match to TRBD2 covers 9 bases. The CDR3 extends over 18 amino acids. CDR1 is SGHRS and CDR2 is YFSETQ in the germline V gene. The V gene end was trimmed by 5 bases and the J gene end by 3 bases; junction bases not matched to a gene: 17. The CDR3 spells CASRLSPLSGGMEETQYF. CDR3 nucleotide sequence: TGCGCCAGCAGGCTAAGCCCCCTCAGCGGGGGGATGGAAGAGACCCAGTACTTC.

The J gene is TRBJ2-7, the V gene TRBV6-5, with a weak D call TRBD2 (6 bases). Germline CDR1 and CDR2: MNHEY and SVGAGI. Deletions cut 0 bases from V and 0 bases from J, with 12 bases between. This CDR3 is built from 16 residues. CDR3 sequence reads: CASSYSTWDSSYEQYF. In DNA form, the CDR3 reads TGTGCCAGCAGTTACTCGACTTGGGACTCCTCCTACGAGCAGTACTTC.

The CDR3 spells CASSPLMVEGLMNTEAFF. CDR3 DNA sequence: TGTGCCAGCAGTCCCTTAATGGTGGAGGGCCTCATGAACACTGAAGCTTTCTTT. The chain joins TRBV12-3 or TRBV12-4 to TRBJ1-1, with no clear D. This CDR3 has 18 amino acids. V shed 5 bases and J shed 0 bases, with 22 bases lying between them.

V usage is TRBV7-9 and J usage is TRBJ2-7; 10 positions match TRBD1. In germline, CDR1 is SEHNR, CDR2 FQNEAQ (reference sequence). This CDR3 spans 17 amino acids. After removal of 5 bases from V and 4 bases from J, the junction contained 14 bases not matched to a gene. This CDR3 is CASSELILGQGPYEQYF. As DNA, the CDR3 is TGTGCCAGCAGCGAACTGATACTGGGACAGGGGCCGTACGAGCAGTACTTC.

This chain links TRBV27 with TRBJ2-7; no definite D call. This CDR3 comprises 14 residues. Germline V gene lookup returns CDR1 MNHEY and CDR2 SMNVEV (reference sequence). Trimming cost V 5 bases and J 5 bases, with 16 bases left between them. The CDR3, as DNA: TGTGCCAGCAGTAAACGTCAGGAGTCCCACGAGCAGTACTTC. This sequence encodes CASSKRQESHEQYF.